The 27 T cell receptor beta chains listed next were all sequenced from one sample in a study of cytomegalovirus exposure and HLA in healthy donors. PCR primers comprised 60 Vbeta and 13 Jbeta primers. Here immunoSEQ multiplex PCR was the method, and the copy in TCRdb shows in-frame clones only, minus some. The data show 95,000 to 150,000 clones, roughly 80% seen once. The sequencing input was PBMCs. These receptors came from a man aged 45-65 years in good health and CMV-seronegative.

This CDR3 is CASSLRNSPLHF. CDR3 sequence (DNA): TGTGCCAGCAGTTTGAGGAATTCACCCCTCCACTTT. The chain combines TRBV28 with TRBJ1-6; D is unresolved. The CDR3 has 12 amino acids. CDR1 and CDR2 from the germline V gene are MDHEN and SYDVKM. The V end was cut by 3 bases, the J end by 7 bases, with 4 bases between.

This chain links TRBV2 with TRBJ1-2, with D possibly matching TRBD1 (5 bases). Germline V CDR1 and CDR2: SNHLY, FYNNEI. The CDR3 totals 13 residues. V was shortened by 6 bases and J by 2 bases, with 10 bases between the two germline ends. The CDR3 loop is CASRQGPNYGYTF. CDR3 nucleotide sequence: TGTGCCAGCAGGCAGGGTCCGAACTATGGCTACACCTTC. The full variable domain, rest sourced from reference TRBV2 and TRBJ1-2, is EPEVTQTPSHQVTQMGQEVILRCVPISNHLYFYWYRQILGQKVEFLVSFYNNEISEKSEIFDDQFSVERPDGSNFTLKIRSTKLEDSAMYFCASRQGPNYGYTFGSGTRLTVV.

This chain uses TRBV5-1 with TRBJ2-2; tentatively, D is TRBD1 (6 bases). The V gene lost 0 bases and the J gene lost 6 bases, with 9 bases spanning the gap. Per the germline V gene, CDR1 is SGHRS and CDR2 is YFSETQ. The CDR3 runs to 14 residues. The CDR3 nucleotides are TGCGCCAGCAGCTTGGACAGGGTCCCCGGGGAGCTGTTTTTT. Residues: CASSLDRVPGELFF.

The chain joins TRBV9 to TRBJ1-5; perhaps TRBD1 as D (6 bases). The CDR3 runs to 17 residues. Germline lookup yields CDR1 SGDLS and CDR2 YYNGEE. Trimming pared 0 bases from V and 5 bases from J, leaving 18 bases between. The CDR3 spells CASSVGVGGAGDQPQHF. CDR3 bases: TGTGCCAGCAGCGTAGGGGTGGGGGGGGCCGGGGATCAGCCCCAGCATTTT.

The chain links TRBV29-1 to TRBJ2-3; TRBD2 matches at 11 bases. Germline V gene data show CDR1 as SQVTM and CDR2 as ANQGSEA. J lost 0 bases, V lost 7 bases, and 3 bases had no gene match. The CDR3 consists of 14 residues. The CDR3, as DNA: TGCAGCGCGGGACTAGCGGTTAGCACAGATACGCAGTATTTT. Translation: CSAGLAVSTDTQYF.

The genes are TRBV10-3 and TRBJ2-7; tentatively, D is TRBD2 (5 bases). This CDR3 region has 14 residues. V dropped 11 bases and J dropped 4 bases, with 21 bases sitting between them. CDR1 and CDR2 from the germline V gene are ENHRY and SYGVKD. The chain's CDR3 is CAANSDSNQYEQYF. Here the CDR3 DNA reads TGTGCCGCAAATAGCGATTCCAACCAATACGAGCAGTACTTC.

This clone was found once. J is TRBJ1-2 and V is TRBV28, with TRBD1 identical over 7 bases. Germline assignment: CDR1 MDHEN and CDR2 SYDVKM. Losses at the gene ends were 5 bases for V and 8 bases for J; bases not matched to a gene: 5. The CDR3 sequence is 12 residues long. In DNA, the CDR3 is TGTGCCAGCAGTACAGGGGTGAGAGGCTACACCTTC. Residues: CASSTGVRGYTF.

The V call is TRBV18, the J call TRBJ2-1; D possibly corresponds to TRBD2 (5 bases). Germline V CDR1 and CDR2: KGHSH, LQKENI. The CDR3 covers 13 residues. Trimming removed 1 base from V and 9 bases from J, with 10 bases in between. Written as DNA, the CDR3 is TGTGCCAGCTCACCACGGGAGTTGGGTGAGCAGTTCTTC. It encodes CASSPRELGEQFF.

The gene calls are TRBV28 and TRBJ1-4; D remains unclear. V lost 6 bases and J 10 bases, leaving 18 bases between the germline ends. Germline V gene data show CDR1 as MDHEN and CDR2 as SYDVKM. This CDR3 is built from 14 residues. The CDR3 sequence is CASSQTATSGKLFF. The CDR3 bases are TGTGCCAGCAGCCAAACAGCTACCTCCGGAAAACTGTTTTTT.

The sample holds a few counts of this clone. This chain links TRBV5-1 with TRBJ2-7, with TRBD2 matching 9 bases. V shed 4 bases and J 5 bases; nucleotides not matched to a gene: 7. This CDR3 comprises 14 residues. Germline V gene lookup returns CDR1 SGHRS and CDR2 YFSETQ. The CDR3 protein is CASSVEREANEQYF. The CDR3 coding sequence is TGCGCCAGCAGCGTGGAGCGGGAGGCCAACGAGCAGTACTTC.

This chain connects TRBV28 to TRBJ1-4, with D hard to call. V was pared by 6 bases and J by 6 bases, with 17 bases between. Germline V lookup: CDR1 MDHEN, CDR2 SYDVKM. This CDR3 has 15 residues. CDR3 residues: CASRTYGGPDEKLFF. The CDR3 DNA is TGTGCCAGCAGGACTTACGGTGGTCCCGATGAAAAACTGTTTTTT.

The chain has TRBV6-5 and TRBJ2-1; possible D gene TRBD2, 5 bases. V was shortened by 10 bases and J by 3 bases, with 13 bases between the two germline ends. The CDR3 consists of 13 residues. Germline assignment: CDR1 MNHEY and CDR2 SVGAGI. The CDR3 loop reads CATRGADYNEQFF. DNA for the CDR3: TGTGCCACCCGGGGTGCCGACTACAATGAGCAGTTCTTC.

This chain links TRBV7-9 with TRBJ2-1, with 11 bases aligning to TRBD2. This CDR3 is 15 amino acids long. Germline lookup yields CDR1 SEHNR and CDR2 FQNEAQ (reference sequence). Unmatched junction bases numbered 10, after V lost 5 bases and J lost 10 bases. CDR3 nucleotides: TGTGCCAGCAGCCCCAATAGCGGGGGGGCTTTCGAGCAGTTCTTC. It is translated as CASSPNSGGAFEQFF.

This chain connects TRBV11-2 to TRBJ2-7, with TRBD2 identical over 8 bases. The germline V gene encodes CDR1 SGHAT and CDR2 FQNNGV. Unmatched junction bases numbered 6, after V lost 3 bases and J lost 5 bases. The CDR3 has 14 residues. This CDR3 reads CASSFKGTSNEQYF. CDR3 bases: TGTGCCAGCAGCTTTAAGGGGACTAGTAACGAGCAGTACTTC.

This CDR3 reads CASTVAGGPNTGELFF. CDR3 DNA sequence: TGTGCCAGCACCGTAGCGGGAGGGCCGAACACCGGGGAGCTGTTTTTT. The rearrangement uses TRBV7-2 and TRBJ2-2, with 11 positions matching TRBD2. The germline V gene has CDR1 SGHTA and CDR2 FQGNSA. Trimming cost V 7 bases and J 0 bases; bases outside gene matches: 4. CDR3 length: 16 amino acids.

Written as DNA, the CDR3 is TGTGCCAGCAGCCCGAGACAGGAATCCACCACGAGCAATCAGCCCCAGCATTTT. It specifies CASSPRQESTTSNQPQHF. The chain recombines TRBV7-2 with TRBJ1-5; the D gene is possibly TRBD1 (6 bases). The CDR3 contains 18 residues. V dropped 5 bases and J dropped 1 base, with 21 bases sitting between them. The V gene's germline CDR1 is SGHTA and CDR2 FQGNSA. The entire variable domain, with the rest obtained from reference TRBV7-2 and TRBJ1-5, is as follows: GAGVSQSPSNKVTEKGKDVELRCDPISGHTALYWYRQSLGQGLEFLIYFQGNSAPDKSGLPSDRFSAERTGGSVSTLTIQRTQQEDSAVYLCASSPRQESTTSNQPQHFGDGTRLSIL.

The J gene is TRBJ1-1, the V gene TRBV30; D is ambiguous. The germline CDR1 and CDR2 sequences are GTSNPN and SVGIG (reference sequence). V was shortened by 1 base and J by 6 bases, with 12 bases between the two germline ends. The CDR3 has 13 amino acids. In DNA, the CDR3 is TGTGCCTGGAGTGCCCTGCGTGACTCTGAAGCTTTCTTT. Protein product: CAWSALRDSEAFF.

The chain has TRBV27 and TRBJ1-4; D gene ambiguous. This CDR3 has 14 amino acids. The germline CDR1 and CDR2 sequences are MNHEY and SMNVEV (reference sequence). Trimming stripped 6 bases from V and 8 bases from J, with 16 bases between. This CDR3 is CASRRILAGEKLFF. CDR3 in DNA: TGTGCCAGCAGGCGGATCCTCGCGGGGGAAAAACTGTTTTTT.

The gene calls are TRBV6-1 and TRBJ1-2; the D gene is possibly TRBD1 (5 bases). The CDR3 covers 12 residues. Germline lookup yields CDR1 MNHNS and CDR2 SASEGT. The V and J ends lost 3 bases and 6 bases respectively, with 8 bases between them. CDR3 DNA: TGTGCCAGCAGTGACACAGGCAATGGCTACACCTTC. This codes for CASSDTGNGYTF.

The V call is TRBV27, the J call TRBJ2-7; TRBD1 matches 8 bases. The CDR3 runs 15 residues. Germline CDR1 and CDR2: MNHEY and SMNVEV (reference sequence). The J segment lost 1 base and the V segment lost 7 bases, leaving 9 bases of the junction unmatched. CDR3 amino acids: CASMSDRGGSYEQYF. For the CDR3, the DNA is TGTGCCAGCATGTCCGACAGGGGCGGGTCCTACGAGCAGTACTTC.

This clone was picked up a small number of times. The chain carries TRBV7-9 and TRBJ2-7; a possible D gene is TRBD1 (5 bases). The germline V and J ends were trimmed by 5 bases and 1 base, with 6 bases remaining between them. This CDR3 is 12 amino acids long. The germline gives CDR1 SEHNR, CDR2 FQNEAQ (reference sequence). The CDR3 sequence is CASSQGSYEQYF. CDR3 DNA sequence: TGTGCCAGCAGCCAGGGATCCTACGAGCAGTACTTC. Drawing the rest from reference TRBV7-9 and TRBJ2-7, the complete variable domain is DTGVSQNPRHKITKRGQNVTFRCDPISEHNRLYWYRQTLGQGPEFLTYFQNEAQLEKSRLLSDRFSAERPKGSFSTLEIQRTEQGDSAMYLCASSQGSYEQYFGPGTRLTVT.

The chain carries TRBV7-9 and TRBJ1-6, with D uncertain. Germline V lookup: CDR1 SEHNR, CDR2 FQNEAQ (reference sequence). There are 14 residues in the CDR3. V was clipped by 5 bases and J by 14 bases, with 19 bases between them. CDR3 nucleotides: TGTGCCAGCAGCCTGCCGGGGTCACTTGTAACCCTCCACTTT. This encodes CASSLPGSLVTLHF.

The chain recombines TRBV9 with TRBJ2-7; D gene uncertain. Per the germline V gene, CDR1 is SGDLS and CDR2 is YYNGEE. Trimming pared 0 bases from V and 3 bases from J, leaving 10 bases between. The CDR3 covers 14 residues. CDR3 DNA: TGTGCCAGCAGCGTAGACCCCACATTCTACGAGCAGTACTTC. This gives the protein CASSVDPTFYEQYF.

The V call is TRBV4-1, the J call TRBJ2-5; D perhaps matches TRBD1 (6 bases). Germline CDR1 and CDR2: MGHRA and YSYEKL. There are 13 residues in the CDR3. V lost 4 bases and J 4 bases, leaving 10 bases between the germline ends. CDR3 DNA sequence: TGCGCCAGCAGCCCCACAGGGTCAGAGACCCAGTACTTC. Its translation is CASSPTGSETQYF.

CDR3 nucleotide sequence: TGTGCCAGCTCACCTGGGGCATCGCCCAACACTGAAGCTTTCTTT. Translating gives CASSPGASPNTEAFF. The chain uses TRBV18 and TRBJ1-1; D possibly corresponds to TRBD1 (5 bases). The CDR3 is made up of 15 amino acids. Trimming removed 3 bases at V and 2 bases at J, with 13 bases between. Germline V CDR1 and CDR2: KGHSH, LQKENI. Variable domain in full (rest from reference TRBV18 and TRBJ1-1): NAGVMQNPRHLVRRRGQEARLRCSPMKGHSHVYWYRQLPEEGLKFMVYLQKENIIDESGMPKERFSAEFPKEGPSILRIQQVVRGDSAAYFCASSPGASPNTEAFFGQGTRLTVV.

The rearrangement uses TRBV11-1 and TRBJ2-1; 7 bases line up with TRBD2. V lost 3 bases, J lost 2 bases, and 1 base stayed unmatched. This CDR3 has 14 residues. In germline, CDR1 is SGHAT, CDR2 FQDESV (reference sequence). CDR3 nucleotides: TGTGCCAGCAGCTTCGGACTAGCCTACAATGAGCAGTTCTTC. Translation gives CASSFGLAYNEQFF.

The chain links TRBV11-1 to TRBJ2-3; perhaps TRBD1 as D (6 bases). V was trimmed by 5 bases and J by 2 bases, leaving 17 bases between them. This CDR3 comprises 16 residues. Germline V gene lookup returns CDR1 SGHAT and CDR2 FQDESV (reference sequence). The CDR3 region has the DNA TGTGCCAGCAGCCGGCCCGAGGGGGTATTCACAGATACGCAGTATTTT. Translated: CASSRPEGVFTDTQYF. The full variable domain, its missing parts supplied by reference TRBV11-1 and TRBJ2-3, is EAEVAQSPRYKITEKSQAVAFWCDPISGHATLYWYRQILGQGPELLVQFQDESVVDDSQLPKDRFSAERLKGVDSTLKIQPAELGDSAMYLCASSRPEGVFTDTQYFGPGTRLTVL.